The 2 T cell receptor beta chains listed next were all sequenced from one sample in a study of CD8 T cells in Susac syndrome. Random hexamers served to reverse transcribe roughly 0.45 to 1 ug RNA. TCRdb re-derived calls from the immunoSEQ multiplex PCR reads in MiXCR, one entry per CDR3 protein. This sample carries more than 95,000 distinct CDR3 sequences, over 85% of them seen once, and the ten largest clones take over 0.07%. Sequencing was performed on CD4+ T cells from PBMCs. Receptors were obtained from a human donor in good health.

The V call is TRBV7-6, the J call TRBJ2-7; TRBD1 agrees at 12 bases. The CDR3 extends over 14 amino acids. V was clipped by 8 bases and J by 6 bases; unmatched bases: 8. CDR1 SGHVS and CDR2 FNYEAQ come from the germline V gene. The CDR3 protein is CASSLGTGGAEQYF. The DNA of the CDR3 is TGTGCCAGCTCCCTGGGGACAGGGGGCGCCGAGCAGTACTTC.

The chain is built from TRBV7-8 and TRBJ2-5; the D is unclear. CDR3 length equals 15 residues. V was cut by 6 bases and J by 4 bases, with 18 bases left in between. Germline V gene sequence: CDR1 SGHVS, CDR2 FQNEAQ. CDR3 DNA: TGTGCCAGCAGTTTTAGTATTCCCCATCGAGAGACCCAGTACTTC. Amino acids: CASSFSIPHRETQYF.